Listed here is a single T cell receptor (beta chain). What antigen it recognizes has not been identified. The input lacks base qualities; no much larger clone sits a single base away. The goal of deep resolution MiSeq sequencing was a depth between 1 in 1 million and 1 in 200,000 T cells, and coverage averaged 10x per clonotype. TCR beta libraries were generated with the immunoSEQ hsTCRB Kit. On the authors' methods: ImmunoSEQ Data Assistant and ImmunoSEQ Analyzer were used for data analysis, and V, D and J genes were assigned according to IMGT definitions. Clonality was computed as one minus normalized Shannon entropy of productive rearrangement frequencies, ranging from 0 to 1. Only overrepresented clonotypes making up at least 0.05% of the repertoire of each patient were included in the public clonotype analysis. Repertoires from thirteen age-matched healthy donors in immuneACCESS were used as clonality controls. TCRdb carries this immuneACCESS record with in-frame sequences only. Its versions omit some clonotypes, under half of them owing to an unresolved V gene in the studies checked, with the rest unexplained. The V and J calls and the clone size are those of that table, but D and trimming were determined from the DNA. This sample is represented by 300,000 to 350,000 clones; around four fifths of them were singletons. The ten largest clones capture 5.5% to 8% of the sample.

This entry belongs to a study of cytotoxic CD8 clonotypes in ibrutinib-treated CLL (dated by TCRdb to the early 2020s). Study-wide context: The cohort was composed of about 10 relapsed/refractory and roughly 14 treatment-naive patients; IGHV unmutated status was identified in roughly 17 patients. Responses were partial in around 25 patients and complete in 2; after median approximately 67 months follow-up, some 15 stayed in remission and 12 progressed. Longitudinal samples were available for about 30% of the 86 trial participants. Samples averaged approximately 260,000 productive templates and some 96,000 productive rearrangements. Cryopreserved peripheral blood mononuclear cells were obtained before treatment, at response, and at either sustained remission or disease progression. Response samples were obtained after a median of 12 months of treatment, with a range of roughly 6 to 40 months.

Reading the germline V gene (reference sequence) gives CDR1 LNHNV and CDR2 YYDKDF. V trim: 5 bases; J trim: 6 bases; unmatched bases: 12. The CDR3 holds 18 amino acids from the cysteine to the phenylalanine. Here the CDR3 DNA is all that survives: 54 bases in frame from base 1. For TCR beta library preparation, 1.5 to 2 micrograms of genomic DNA were extracted from the cryopreserved PBMCs. Longitudinal blood samples from CLL patients on ibrutinib monotherapy underwent high-throughput TCR beta sequencing. The patients were enrolled in a single-center, open-label phase 2 trial of ibrutinib monotherapy. What the study reported, not specific to this receptor: Sampling times were not matched between sustained-remission and progressing patients, and lymph node repertoires were not studied. At ibrutinib response clonality went up, during sustained remission it held steady, and at progression it dropped back toward baseline. At baseline, clonality was higher than in age-matched healthy donors and showed a strong correlation with circulating CD8+ T-cell counts. Public clonotypes were rare and either contracted or stayed stable during treatment, and the rise in clonality at ibrutinib response reflected the expansion of private clonotypes.

The chain links TRBV15 with TRBJ2-1, with TRBD2 matching 14 junction bases. The material was PBMCs, obtained before ibrutinib treatment. This clonotype originated in a human donor with chronic lymphocytic leukemia. The sequence in DNA is TGTGCCACCAGCCGAGGGGGACTAGCGGGAGTAGGTGCCAATGAGCAGTTCTTC. Its protein reads: CATSRGGLAGVGANEQFF.